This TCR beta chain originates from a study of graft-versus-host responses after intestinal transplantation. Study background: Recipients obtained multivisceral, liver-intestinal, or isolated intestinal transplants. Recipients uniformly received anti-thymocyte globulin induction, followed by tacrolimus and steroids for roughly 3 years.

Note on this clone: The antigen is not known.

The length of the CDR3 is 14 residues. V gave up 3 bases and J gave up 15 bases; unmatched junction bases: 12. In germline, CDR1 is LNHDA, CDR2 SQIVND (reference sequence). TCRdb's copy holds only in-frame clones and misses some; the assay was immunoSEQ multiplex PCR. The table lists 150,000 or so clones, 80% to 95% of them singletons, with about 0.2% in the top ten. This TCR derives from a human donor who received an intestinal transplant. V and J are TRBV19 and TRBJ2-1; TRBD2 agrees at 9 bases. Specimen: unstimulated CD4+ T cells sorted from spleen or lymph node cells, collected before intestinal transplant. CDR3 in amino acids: CASSIDSGRGPRFF. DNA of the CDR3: TGTGCCAGTAGTATTGATAGCGGGAGAGGTCCGCGGTTCTTC.